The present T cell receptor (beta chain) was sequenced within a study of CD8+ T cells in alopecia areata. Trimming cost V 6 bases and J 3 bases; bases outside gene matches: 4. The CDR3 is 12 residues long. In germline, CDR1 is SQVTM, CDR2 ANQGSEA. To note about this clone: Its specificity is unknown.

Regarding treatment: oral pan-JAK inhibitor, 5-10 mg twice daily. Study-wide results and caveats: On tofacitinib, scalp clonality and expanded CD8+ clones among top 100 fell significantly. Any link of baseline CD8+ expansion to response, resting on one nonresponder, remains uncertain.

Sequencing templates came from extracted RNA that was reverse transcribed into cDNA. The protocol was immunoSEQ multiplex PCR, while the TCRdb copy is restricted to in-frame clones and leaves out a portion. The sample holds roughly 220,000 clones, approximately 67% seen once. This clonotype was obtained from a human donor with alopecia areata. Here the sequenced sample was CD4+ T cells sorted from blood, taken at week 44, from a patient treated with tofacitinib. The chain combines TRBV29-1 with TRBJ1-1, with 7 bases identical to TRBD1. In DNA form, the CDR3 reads TGCAGCGTCGCTGACAGGGACACTGAAGCTTTCTTT. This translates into CSVADRDTEAFF.